This T cell receptor beta chain is drawn from a study of beta chain features in type 1 diabetes. Study background: Examination spanned over 85,000,000 sorted cells from all samples.

Sequenced material consisted of expressed TCRB transcripts (all of the isolated RNA was reverse transcribed). The assay was immunoSEQ multiplex PCR, and TCRdb's table has in-frame clones only and misses some. There are more than 150,000 clones in the sample; around 10% occur only once, and around 2% lies in the top ten. In all sorted populations, purity surpassed 95%. In its sample, this clone was seen a few times. Its antigen is undetermined. Whole-study findings and limits: A pattern of fewer insertions and more deletions at VDJ junctions was seen in type 1 diabetes patients. People with Type 1 diabetes carried modestly yet significantly shorter TCRB CDR3s in all four CD4+ subsets.

Germline-derived CDR1 and CDR2 are SGHAT and FQNNGV. Deletions cut 1 base from V and 4 bases from J, with 13 bases between. The CDR3 consists of 15 residues. This clonotype originated in a man between 18 and 35 years old in good health. Sequencing was carried out using central memory CD4+ T cells from blood. This chain connects TRBV11-2 to TRBJ2-5; possible D gene TRBD2, 6 bases. As DNA, the CDR3 is TGTGCCAGCAGCTTAGTGGGCGGGGAGATAGAGACCCAGTACTTC. Residues: CASSLVGGEIETQYF.